What follows are 10 T cell receptor beta chains derived from one specimen sequenced in a study of shared clonotypes between healthy human individuals (dated by TCRdb to about 2020). Library preparation was by the immunoSEQ multiplex PCR assay. Sourced from immuneACCESS, this table was stored by TCRdb with only in-frame sequences that have V and J called. A share of the clones is absent; for the studies checked, an unresolved V gene accounts for under half, and the remainder has no known explanation. The sample data list roughly 500,000 clones, and more than 65% of these were observed just once. Of the sample, more than 9.5% falls within the top ten clones. Sequencing input: PBMCs. The receptors originated from a woman aged 40 to 50 in good health. Some clones in this sample may be carry-over from other donors' samples.

In this sample, this clone turned up once. The chain carries TRBV6-4 and TRBJ1-5, with a possible D match to TRBD1 (5 bases). CDR3 size: 14 residues. V dropped 6 bases and J dropped 6 bases, with 15 bases sitting between them. Germline V gene lookup returns CDR1 MRHNA and CDR2 SNTAGT. CDR3 DNA sequence: TGTGCCAGCAGCGAAGGGGAGGAAGGTCAGCCCCAGCATTTT. Protein product: CASSEGEEGQPQHF.

The V and J genes are TRBV6-5 and TRBJ1-1, with 8 bases lining up with TRBD1. Germline CDR1 MNHEY, CDR2 SVGAGI. The length of the CDR3 is 13 residues. Germline trimming cut 6 bases from V and 6 bases from J; bases unmatched to any gene: 6. The CDR3 DNA reads as TGTGCCAGCAGAGTCGACAGGGGCGCTGAAGCTTTCTTT. It translates to CASRVDRGAEAFF.

As for this clone: The sample contains more than one DNA sequence encoding this CDR3. CDR3 nucleotides: TGTGCCAGCAGTACCCGGACTAGCGGGAGTTACGAGCAGTACTTC. This gives the protein CASSTRTSGSYEQYF. The rearrangement joins TRBV6-6 to TRBJ2-7; TRBD2 agrees at 13 bases. Trimming removed 5 bases from V and 4 bases from J; junction bases left unmatched: 5. The CDR3 loop spans 15 amino acids. The V gene's germline CDR1 is MNHNY and CDR2 SVGAGI (reference sequence).

The chain carries TRBV2 and TRBJ2-1; 7 positions agree with TRBD2. This CDR3 comprises 12 residues. In germline, CDR1 is SNHLY, CDR2 FYNNEI. V dropped 3 bases and J dropped 10; count of bases not matched to a gene: 3. The CDR3 sequence is CASSDGRGEQFF. The CDR3 DNA is TGTGCCAGCAGTGATGGGAGGGGAGAGCAGTTCTTC.

As regards this clone: This sample also contains other DNA sequences that code for the same CDR3. The chain links TRBV7-3 to TRBJ1-1; D is uncertain. The germline V gene encodes CDR1 SGHTA and CDR2 FQGTGA. This CDR3 region has 13 residues. Between the trimmed V and J ends, which lost 2 bases and 2 bases, there was a span of 6 bases. CDR3 sequence: CASSLVVNTEAFF. In DNA, the CDR3 is TGTGCCAGCAGCTTAGTTGTTAACACTGAAGCTTTCTTT.

Worth noting for this clone: One end of the junction does not line up with germline, which may come from a read error. This sample includes further DNA sequences coding for the same CDR3. The CDR3 loop reads CASSRTVNTEAFF. The CDR3 DNA follows: TGCGCCAGCAGCAGGACTGTGAACACTGAAGCTTTCTTT. This sequence joins TRBV11-2 and TRBJ1-1; D gene ambiguous. This CDR3 has 13 amino acids. Germline-derived CDR1 and CDR2 are SGHAT and FQNNGV.

This chain links TRBV11-2 with TRBJ2-7; no reliable D call. The CDR3 has 14 amino acids. V was cut by 5 bases and J by 0 bases, with 11 bases left in between. Germline assignment: CDR1 SGHAT and CDR2 FQNNGV. Written as DNA, the CDR3 is TGTGCCAGCAGCCCTTATGTCGGCTCCTACGAGCAGTACTTC. It specifies CASSPYVGSYEQYF.

The chain uses TRBV6-6 and TRBJ1-3; D uncertain. CDR1 and CDR2 (germline): MNHNY, SVGAGI (reference sequence). Trimming pared 2 bases from V and 4 bases from J, leaving 12 bases between. This CDR3 is 15 amino acids long. The CDR3 protein is CASSYLKGAGNTIYF. The CDR3 DNA sequence: TGTGCCAGCAGTTACCTCAAGGGAGCCGGAAACACCATATATTTT.

The chain uses TRBV27 and TRBJ1-5, with D maybe TRBD1 (6 bases). CDR3 length: 15 amino acids. V dropped 5 bases and J dropped 0 bases, with 11 bases sitting between them. Germline assignment: CDR1 MNHEY and CDR2 SMNVEV (reference sequence). CDR3 loop: CASSPRTDSNQPQHF. The CDR3 DNA follows: TGTGCCAGCAGTCCGAGGACAGATAGCAATCAGCCCCAGCATTTT.

This clone was found once. Other DNA sequences in this sample translate to the same CDR3. The V call is TRBV5-6, the J call TRBJ1-3; D not certain. Germline assignment: CDR1 SGHDT and CDR2 YYEEEE. This CDR3 spans 15 amino acids. V was pared by 2 bases and J by 0 bases, with 9 bases between. CDR3 DNA: TGTGCCAGCAGCTTTCTCGGTAGCTCTGGAAACACCATATATTTT. Protein product: CASSFLGSSGNTIYF.